This entry is about one T cell receptor (beta chain). No antigen is known for it. V trimming: 5 bases; J trimming: 6 bases; junction bases outside the gene matches: 9. CDR1 is LNHDA and CDR2 is SQIVND in the germline V gene (reference sequence). The CDR3 loop spans 15 amino acids. This sample is part of a study of OX40 agonist ivuxolimab in advanced cancers. Study-wide results and caveats: Circulating CD4+ and CD8+ T cells showed clonal expansion by week 6 at 0.1 to 3.0 mg/kg. CD8+ T cells showed, on average, more clonal expansion than CD4+ cells. It was also the case that some nonresponders had low normalized T-cell clonal expansion.

TCRdb's table, derived via immunoSEQ multiplex PCR, lists solely in-frame clones and lacks some. The sample records 20,000 to 30,000 clones, roughly 80% being singletons. The chain uses TRBV19 and TRBJ2-2, with 7 bases fitting TRBD1. The sample here was CD4+ or CD8+ T cells sorted from blood, taken in a trial of the OX40 agonist ivuxolimab. This sequence originates from an adult with an advanced solid tumor such as melanoma, head and neck, liver or kidney cancer. CDR3 residues: CASSPLDRMAGELFF. The CDR3 DNA reads TGTGCCAGTAGTCCCTTGGACAGGATGGCCGGGGAGCTGTTTTTT.